One sample yielded the 21 T cell receptor beta chains listed below, sequenced in a study of control samples from healthy donors and cancer patients. Profiled with immunoSEQ multiplex PCR; TCRdb holds only in-frame clones, not every one. This repertoire shows some 130,000 clones, about 88% found once; its top ten account for around 8.2%. Sequenced: blood. The receptors come from a woman aged 25 to 39 in good health.

The chain uses TRBV30 and TRBJ2-1, with TRBD2 matching over 9 bases. Germline CDR1 is GTSNPN and CDR2 is SVGIG (reference sequence). The trim removed 3 bases at V and 8 bases at J, leaving 11 bases unmatched. There are 15 residues in the CDR3. Written as DNA, the CDR3 is TGTGCCTGGAGACCGGGACTAGCCCTACGGGATGAGCAGTTCTTC. Its translation: CAWRPGLALRDEQFF.

The chain carries TRBV19 and TRBJ2-3; 10 bases line up with TRBD1. Trimming at V came to 5 bases and at J to 4 bases, leaving 9 bases not matched to a gene. This CDR3 spans 16 amino acids. Germline loops: CDR1 LNHDA, CDR2 SQIVND (reference sequence). The CDR3 is CASSFLPGQGSDTQYF. CDR3 bases: TGTGCCAGTAGTTTTCTCCCGGGACAGGGGTCAGATACGCAGTATTTT. The full variable domain, completed using reference TRBV19 and TRBJ2-3, is DGGITQSPKYLFRKEGQNVTLSCEQNLNHDAMYWYRQDPGQGLRLIYYSQIVNDFQKGDIAEGYSVSREKKESFPLTVTSAQKNPTAFYLCASSFLPGQGSDTQYFGPGTRLTVL.

The chain recombines TRBV3-1 (or the pseudogene TRBV3-2) with TRBJ1-6; TRBD1 is a possible D gene (6 bases). From germline, CDR1 is LGHDT and CDR2 YNNKEL (reference sequence). The germline V and J ends were trimmed by 7 bases and 6 bases, with 10 bases remaining between them. The CDR3 totals 13 residues. In DNA form, the CDR3 reads TGTGCCAGCATAGGAGGGGGTAATTCACCCCTCCACTTT. Protein: CASIGGGNSPLHF.

The CDR3 DNA reads TGTGCCAGCACGGCAACTTGGGGGACCCAGTACTTC. It is translated as CASTATWGTQYF. The chain couples TRBV12-3 or TRBV12-4 to TRBJ2-5, with D unclear. This CDR3 contains 12 residues. The germline V and J ends were trimmed by 7 bases and 7 bases, with 13 bases remaining between them.

The CDR3 DNA reads TGTGCCAGCAGTTTGGCCCCGTACGAGCAGTACTTC. This sequence encodes CASSLAPYEQYF. The rearrangement uses TRBV28 and TRBJ2-7; D call uncertain. The V end lost 3 bases, the J end lost 4 bases, and 7 bases lay between the germline ends. This CDR3 comprises 12 residues. Germline CDR1 is MDHEN and CDR2 is SYDVKM.

The chain uses TRBV10-3 and TRBJ1-1, with D uncertain. V was trimmed by 4 bases and J by 1 base, leaving 13 bases between them. The germline V gene has CDR1 ENHRY and CDR2 SYGVKD. The CDR3 runs to 15 residues. The CDR3 protein is CAISGLSAQNTEAFF. CDR3 bases: TGTGCCATCAGTGGGCTGTCAGCACAGAACACTGAAGCTTTCTTT.

The V gene is TRBV4-2, the J gene TRBJ1-6; D ambiguous. The CDR3 length is 13 residues. Germline assignment: CDR1 LGHNA and CDR2 YNFKEQ. Trimming stripped 0 bases from V and 10 bases from J, with 7 bases between. The DNA of the CDR3 is TGTGCCAGCAGCCAAGATATAGGGTCACCCCTCCACTTT. It codes for CASSQDIGSPLHF.

The chain links TRBV3-1 (or the pseudogene TRBV3-2) to TRBJ1-1; a possible D gene is TRBD1 (5 bases). CDR3 size: 14 residues. Trimming took 1 base from V and 4 from J, leaving 10 bases between them. Germline CDR1 and CDR2: LGHDT and YNNKEL (reference sequence). For the CDR3, the DNA is TGTGCCAGCAGCCAAGGGGCAGGGCCCACTGAAGCTTTCTTT. Its translation is CASSQGAGPTEAFF.

The gene calls are TRBV11-3 and TRBJ2-2; no clear D gene. This CDR3 is built from 14 residues. CDR1 is SGHNT, CDR2 YENEEA, per germline. V lost 2 bases and J 1 base, leaving 5 bases between the germline ends. CDR3 sequence reads: CASSLSQNTGELFF. The CDR3 nucleotides read TGTGCCAGCAGCTTATCCCAGAACACCGGGGAGCTGTTTTTT.

V is TRBV18 and J is TRBJ2-2; D unclear. This CDR3 is 13 amino acids long. Germline-derived CDR1 and CDR2 are KGHSH and LQKENI. Trimming pared 3 bases from V and 6 bases from J, leaving 8 bases between. The DNA of the CDR3 is TGTGCCAGCTCACCGAGCCGGGCCGGGGAGCTGTTTTTT. It specifies CASSPSRAGELFF.

CDR3 DNA: TGTGCCAGCAATCCTAGCGGGGACTACGAGCAGTACTTC. Encoded protein: CASNPSGDYEQYF. V is TRBV6-1 and J is TRBJ2-7; 9 bases match TRBD2. Trimming took 7 bases from V and 3 from J; bases not matched to a gene: 4. The CDR3 contains 13 residues. Germline assignment: CDR1 MNHNS and CDR2 SASEGT.

The chain couples TRBV7-8 to TRBJ1-1, with 8 bases identical to TRBD1. Germline V gene sequence: CDR1 SGHVS, CDR2 FQNEAQ. The V gene end was trimmed by 5 bases and the J gene end by 8 bases; junction bases not matched to a gene: 13. The CDR3 has 15 amino acids. CDR3 sequence (DNA): TGTGCCAGCAGCCGCGGCCCGGGACAGGCCCTCGAAGCTTTCTTT. Amino acids: CASSRGPGQALEAFF.

The chain has TRBV5-1 and TRBJ1-6; possibly TRBD1 for D (6 bases). Germline CDR1 is SGHRS and CDR2 is YFSETQ. V was pared by 0 bases and J by 8 bases, with 9 bases between. The CDR3 runs 14 residues. The CDR3 protein is CASSLDRDDSPLHF. The CDR3 coding sequence is TGCGCCAGCAGCTTGGACAGGGATGATTCACCCCTCCACTTT.

The chain recombines TRBV10-3 with TRBJ1-5; unclear D gene. The length of the CDR3 is 15 residues. CDR1 is ENHRY and CDR2 is SYGVKD in the germline V gene. V was cut by 2 bases and J by 2 bases, with 10 bases left in between. The DNA of the CDR3 is TGTGCCATCAGTGAGGAGGTTGGTGGCAATCAGCCCCAGCATTTT. Amino acids: CAISEEVGGNQPQHF.

The V and J genes are TRBV5-1 and TRBJ2-6; D uncertain. Trimming cost V 0 bases and J 2 bases, with 0 bases left between them. The CDR3 length is 13 residues. The V gene's germline CDR1 is SGHRS and CDR2 YFSETQ. CDR3 sequence (DNA): TGCGCCAGCAGCTTGGCTGGGGCCAACGTCCTGACTTTC. Translation gives CASSLAGANVLTF.

This clone has only a few counts. The CDR3 coding sequence is TGTGCCAGCGGCCCGACAGGGGCATCGTACAGGGAGCTGTTTTTT. This sequence encodes CASGPTGASYRELFF. The V call is TRBV7-9, the J call TRBJ2-2; the match to TRBD1 covers 8 bases. CDR3 length: 15 amino acids. Unmatched junction bases numbered 14, after V lost 8 bases and J lost 9 bases. In germline, CDR1 is SEHNR, CDR2 FQNEAQ (reference sequence).

This chain connects TRBV10-1 to TRBJ2-1, with D maybe TRBD1 (6 bases). The CDR3 is 14 residues long. Germline values: CDR1 WNHNN, CDR2 SYGVQD (reference sequence). The V end was cut by 6 bases, the J end by 5 bases, with 14 bases between. CDR3 sequence: CASSARQANNEQFF. CDR3 nucleotide sequence: TGCGCCAGCAGCGCCCGACAGGCCAACAATGAGCAGTTCTTC.

This clone was detected only a few times. V is TRBV9 and J is TRBJ2-7, with TRBD2 matching over 7 bases. The CDR3 has 15 amino acids. Germline assignment: CDR1 SGDLS and CDR2 YYNGEE. Losses at the gene ends were 4 bases for V and 6 bases for J; bases not matched to a gene: 13. In nucleotides, the CDR3 is TGTGCCAGCAGCCCCCAGCAGCGGGGCCCCCTCGAGCAGTACTTC. The encoded protein is CASSPQQRGPLEQYF.

The chain uses TRBV11-2 and TRBJ1-5; D gene unclear. In germline, CDR1 is SGHAT, CDR2 FQNNGV. Trimming removed 1 base at V and 4 bases at J, with 11 bases between. This CDR3 contains 15 residues. The CDR3 is CASSLGRSGNQPQHF. The CDR3 bases are TGTGCCAGCAGCTTAGGGAGGTCGGGGAATCAGCCCCAGCATTTT.

The rearrangement links TRBV29-1 to TRBJ1-2; D is ambiguous. The length of the CDR3 is 12 residues. The ends were cut back, 5 bases at V and 3 bases at J, with 10 bases in the middle. The germline V gene encodes CDR1 SQVTM and CDR2 ANQGSEA. The CDR3 DNA sequence: TGCAGCGTTAGCGAATTGGACTATGGCTACACCTTC. Translating it yields CSVSELDYGYTF.

The V and J genes are TRBV11-2 and TRBJ2-5; TRBD2 aligns across 7 bases. Trimming at V came to 4 bases and at J to 0 bases, leaving 8 bases not matched to a gene. The length of the CDR3 is 16 residues. The germline V gene encodes CDR1 SGHAT and CDR2 FQNNGV. CDR3 bases: TGTGCCAGCAGCTCCCCTAGCGGCACGTACCAAGAGACCCAGTACTTC. Its protein product is CASSSPSGTYQETQYF.